This T cell receptor beta chain was sequenced in a study of T cells in Graves' hyperthyroidism and ophthalmopathy. Clinical symptoms, serum thyroxine, TRAb, thyroid ultrasound and orbital computed tomography established diagnosis. The CDR3 sequence is 15 residues long. With 1 base removed from V and 3 bases from J, the gap between germline ends came to 13 bases. The germline V gene encodes CDR1 SEHNR and CDR2 FQNEAQ (reference sequence). This clonotype was detected only a few times. What it recognizes is unknown. Points from the study as a whole: Blood shared most expanded thyroid clonotypes above 0.001. Ophthalmopathy stood apart from stable hyperthyroidism in a 13 V-J model. Ophthalmopathy got predicted by the model a median 6.5 months before its onset.

Amplification targeted TCR beta CDR3 regions from RNA transcripts. During a first-round RT-PCR of the TCR CDR3, the HTBI primer set was used. TCRdb independently ran MiXCR on the multiplex PCR reads; one entry per CDR3 protein. This sample has 600,000 to 700,000 distinct CDR3 sequences, with about 45% found just once. This rearrangement joins TRBV7-9 to TRBJ2-7, with D perhaps TRBD2 (6 bases). The specimen sequenced was peripheral blood or thyroid tissue (not recorded which). The receptor was isolated from an adult man with Graves' disease, either hyperthyroidism or ophthalmopathy (not recorded which). The CDR3 DNA reads TGTGCCAGCAGCTTAGAGCGGGTTGTCTTCTACGAGCAGTACTTC. It translates to CASSLERVVFYEQYF. The variable domain in full, with the rest retrieved from reference TRBV7-9 and TRBJ2-7, is DTGVSQNPRHKITKRGQNVTFRCDPISEHNRLYWYRQTLGQGPEFLTYFQNEAQLEKSRLLSDRFSAERPKGSFSTLEIQRTEQGDSAMYLCASSLERVVFYEQYFGPGTRLTVT.